This T cell receptor beta chain was documented in a study of identical twins. Broader study findings: There is a chance that invariant MAIT and iNKT cells partially muddied zero-insertion analyses.

TCRdb fed the 5' RACE reads into MiXCR, producing one record per CDR3 protein. This sample has approximately 280,000 distinct CDR3 sequences, with less than 9% found just once. Everyone who donated was a healthy Caucasian. Trimming left V 6 bases short and J 0 bases short, with 15 bases between. Germline V lookup: CDR1 SGHDT, CDR2 YYEEEE. There are 15 residues in the CDR3. Ten or more counts support this clonotype. Its antigen is not known. The sample was also linked to a second study, of yellow fever vaccine responses in identical twins.

Material for sequencing was memory (CD45RO+) T cells sorted from blood. The clonotype was recovered from a woman younger than 30 in good health. The chain uses TRBV5-6 and TRBJ1-1; D perhaps matches TRBD1 (5 bases). The DNA for the CDR3 is TGTGCCAGCACCACTGGCCCGACAGTGAACACTGAAGCTTTCTTT. It specifies CASTTGPTVNTEAFF.